This TCR beta chain was recorded in a study of CD8 T cells in Susac syndrome. Reverse transcription used about 0.45 to 1 ug RNA and random hexamers. An immunoSEQ multiplex PCR amplified TCR beta CDR3 over 54 Vbeta and 13 Jbeta. From the immunoSEQ multiplex PCR reads, TCRdb called clonotypes with MiXCR, one entry per CDR3 protein. The data hold 110,000 or so distinct CDR3 sequences, with approximately 90% observed a single time. This clonotype has just one count. Its antigen is currently unknown. Findings and caveats of the study: The authors acknowledged that their TCR sequencing and HLA analysis involved a relatively small number of individuals.

The CDR3 has 11 residues. Germline loops: CDR1 PRHDT, CDR2 FYEKMQ (reference sequence). The V end was cut by 8 bases, the J end by 8 bases, with 10 bases between. TCR beta was sequenced from blood CD8+ and CD4+ T cells. The control participants were healthy donors, and these controls were matched with respect to both age and sex. The TCR was taken from a human donor in good health. The sequencing input was CD8+ T cells from PBMCs. The gene calls are TRBV13 and TRBJ2-1; D unclear. CDR3 coding DNA: TGTGCCAGCCGATTCGTCGATGAGCAGTTCTTC. As protein: CASRFVDEQFF.